This is a list of T cell receptor beta chains from one sample in a study of early T cells in non-severe SARS-CoV-2 infection. One entry per CDR3 protein, called by TCRdb with MiXCR from the 5' RACE reads. The sample lists 30,000 to 35,000 distinct CDR3 sequences; approximately 6.2% were seen once. Sequenced sample: whole blood. These TCRs come from an adult who was a healthcare worker with PCR-confirmed SARS-CoV-2 infection or an uninfected control (not recorded which). Both conserved end residues are part of each CDR3. D genes are given only for firm matches. Only some rows state a clone size, as once, few, many or a class for expanded clones.

D gene: TRBD1
J gene: TRBJ2-1
V gene: TRBV7-2
clone size: many
CDR3 DNA: TGTGCCAGCAGCTCACGGGGACAGGGTCCATACAATGAGCAGTTCTTC
CDR3 protein: CASSSRGQGPYNEQFF

D gene: TRBD1
J gene: TRBJ2-6
V gene: TRBV9
clone size: .
CDR3 DNA: TGTGCCAGCAGCCGCGGACAGGGCAGCTCTGGGGCCAACGTCCTGACTTTC
CDR3 protein: CASSRGQGSSGANVLTF

D gene: .
J gene: TRBJ1-1
V gene: TRBV20-1
clone size: many
CDR3 DNA: TGCAGTGTTGCGGGGGCTTTCTTT
CDR3 protein: CSVAGAFF

D gene: .
J gene: TRBJ2-1
V gene: TRBV2
clone size: many
CDR3 DNA: TGTGCCAGCAGTGTGCTAGCGCCCTACAATGAGCAGTTCTTC
CDR3 protein: CASSVLAPYNEQFF

D gene: TRBD2
J gene: TRBJ2-1
V gene: TRBV12-5
clone size: many
CDR3 DNA: TGTGCTAGTGGTTTGGAGGAGGGAGCGGGAGTGTACAATGAGCAGTTCTTC
CDR3 protein: CASGLEEGAGVYNEQFF

D gene: .
J gene: TRBJ1-5
V gene: TRBV20-1
clone size: medium-sized
CDR3 DNA: TGCAGTGTCGGAGGGAAAGGCAATCAGCCCCAGCATTTT
CDR3 protein: CSVGGKGNQPQHF

D gene: .
J gene: TRBJ2-3
V gene: TRBV24-1
clone size: many
CDR3 DNA: TGTGCCACCAGTGATTTCGGCGGGAAAGTCACAGATACGCAGTATTTT
CDR3 protein: CATSDFGGKVTDTQYF

D gene: TRBD1
J gene: TRBJ1-3
V gene: TRBV7-2
clone size: many
CDR3 DNA: TGTGCCAGCGCAGGGGGGACTGGAAACACCATATATTTT
CDR3 protein: CASAGGTGNTIYF

D gene: TRBD2
J gene: TRBJ2-1
V gene: TRBV7-2
clone size: many
CDR3 DNA: TGTGCCAGCAGCTTGACTAGCGGGAGGGCCCCGTACAATGAGCAGTTCTTC
CDR3 protein: CASSLTSGRAPYNEQFF

D gene: TRBD1
J gene: TRBJ2-5
V gene: TRBV30
clone size: many
CDR3 DNA: TGTGCCTGGGGCAGACAGGGGGAAGAGACCCAGTACTTC
CDR3 protein: CAWGRQGEETQYF

D gene: .
J gene: TRBJ2-1
V gene: TRBV7-8
clone size: many
CDR3 DNA: TGTGCCAGCAGCTTAGAGCAGGGACCCTACAATGAGCAGTTCTTC
CDR3 protein: CASSLEQGPYNEQFF

D gene: .
J gene: TRBJ2-7
V gene: TRBV5-4
clone size: few
CDR3 DNA: TGTGCCAGCAGCCCAGGGACCGGCGAGCAGTACTTC
CDR3 protein: CASSPGTGEQYF

D gene: TRBD1
J gene: TRBJ2-7
V gene: TRBV27
clone size: few
CDR3 DNA: TGTGCCAGCAGTCCGACCTTGACAGGGATTGTATACGAGCAGTACTTC
CDR3 protein: CASSPTLTGIVYEQYF